The TCR beta chain under discussion was sequenced for a study of radiotherapy plus CTLA-4 blockade in lung cancer. TCRdb's copy holds only in-frame clones and misses some; the assay was immunoSEQ multiplex PCR. This table holds some 60,000 clones, 77% found once. CDR3 length equals 12 residues. Germline V gene lookup returns CDR1 SGHDT and CDR2 YYEEEE. The ends were cut back, 0 bases at V and 15 bases at J, with 10 bases in the middle. The chain uses TRBV5-6 and TRBJ1-6, with a possible D match to TRBD1 (5 bases). The TCR originated in a human donor with non-small cell lung cancer who had a partial response to radiotherapy plus ipilimumab. This material consisted of peripheral blood, taken from a patient treated with radiotherapy plus ipilimumab. Here the CDR3 DNA reads TGTGCCAGCAGCTTGGTGCGGGGGGACCTCCACTTT. It is translated as CASSLVRGDLHF.